These 2 T cell receptor beta chains came from one sample sequenced in a study of identical twins. TCRdb independently ran MiXCR on the 5' RACE reads; one entry per CDR3 protein. The table shows 1,800,000 or so distinct CDR3 sequences, with less than 40% occurring only once. The sample taken for sequencing was cord blood. Receptors were obtained from a newborn girl in good health.

This chain links TRBV29-1 with TRBJ1-1, with TRBD1 identical over 7 bases. Germline loops: CDR1 SQVTM, CDR2 ANQGSEA. There are 13 residues in the CDR3. The V and J ends lost 7 bases and 0 bases, in that order; junction bases with no gene match: 5. The CDR3 DNA sequence: TGCAGCGCGACAGGGACGGTGAACACTGAAGCTTTCTTT. This codes for CSATGTVNTEAFF. The full variable domain, rest sourced from reference TRBV29-1 and TRBJ1-1, is SAVISQKPSRDICQRGTSLTIQCQVDSQVTMMFWYRQQPGQSLTLIATANQGSEATYESGFVIDKFPISRPNLTFSTLTVSNMSPEDSSIYLCSATGTVNTEAFFGQGTRLTVV.

V and J are TRBV20-1 and TRBJ2-4; 8 bases map to TRBD2. The J call may not be correct, given that the DNA end is closer to TRBJ2-5. The CDR3 sequence is 16 residues long. Per the germline V gene, CDR1 is DFQATT and CDR2 is SNEGSKA (reference sequence). The DNA for the CDR3 is TGCAGTGCTAGAGAGACCCATAGCGGGGCCGGGGAGACCCAGTACTTC. Translated: CSARETHSGAGETQYF.